The rows below give T cell receptor beta chains drawn from one sample of a study of neurological immune-mediated disorders. Each CDR3 protein gets one entry after TCRdb re-called the 5' RACE reads with MiXCR. The sample holds about 120,000 distinct CDR3 sequences, roughly 3.2% seen once. The specimen was PBMCs. These receptors were obtained from a woman in her thirties with multiple sclerosis. Each CDR3 is given with its conserved first and last residue. Fields, in order: J gene, V gene, CDR3 protein.

j_gene: TRBJ2-2
v_gene: TRBV25-1
CDR3aa: CASPSNTGELFF

j_gene: TRBJ1-1
v_gene: TRBV10-3
CDR3aa: CAISQDRDTEAFF

j_gene: TRBJ2-2
v_gene: TRBV4-3
CDR3aa: CASSQDNPGELFF

j_gene: TRBJ2-7
v_gene: TRBV15
CDR3aa: CATSGPPRLKEQYF

j_gene: TRBJ1-1
v_gene: TRBV20-1
CDR3aa: CSDRAKENTEAFF

j_gene: TRBJ2-7
v_gene: TRBV12-3/TRBV12-4
CDR3aa: CASSSSATYEQYF

j_gene: TRBJ1-5
v_gene: TRBV20-1
CDR3aa: CSARDRVDSNQPQHF

j_gene: TRBJ1-2
v_gene: TRBV18
CDR3aa: CASSPEAGVNYGYTF

j_gene: TRBJ2-5
v_gene: TRBV27
CDR3aa: CASSLSKDGRTSGPPETQYF

j_gene: TRBJ2-1
v_gene: TRBV29-1
CDR3aa: CSAMTGRGGEQFF

j_gene: TRBJ2-7
v_gene: TRBV5-6
CDR3aa: CASSATLGRRYEQYF

j_gene: TRBJ2-3
v_gene: TRBV6-6
CDR3aa: CASRFGTGGRDTQYF

j_gene: TRBJ2-1
v_gene: TRBV5-1
CDR3aa: CASSLGLNNEQFF

j_gene: TRBJ2-7
v_gene: TRBV27
CDR3aa: CASSLESGDEQYF

j_gene: TRBJ2-1
v_gene: TRBV20-1
CDR3aa: CSARRLVTLHEQFF

j_gene: TRBJ1-1
v_gene: TRBV14
CDR3aa: CASSQDRGLNWDTEAFF

j_gene: TRBJ2-3
v_gene: TRBV5-1
CDR3aa: CASRGGQDRADTQYF

j_gene: TRBJ2-1
v_gene: TRBV6-6
CDR3aa: CASRGGQFSSYNEQFF

j_gene: TRBJ1-1
v_gene: TRBV20-1
CDR3aa: CSASPTLNTEAFF

j_gene: TRBJ1-1
v_gene: TRBV19
CDR3aa: CASTDGGLNTEAFF

j_gene: TRBJ2-3
v_gene: TRBV7-2
CDR3aa: CASSSSSGSSTDTQYF

j_gene: TRBJ1-1
v_gene: TRBV4-3
CDR3aa: CASSQGLPASDTEAFF

j_gene: TRBJ2-5
v_gene: TRBV9
CDR3aa: CASSGGQGGRETQYF

j_gene: TRBJ2-7
v_gene: TRBV4-3
CDR3aa: CASSQVPGLANEQYF

j_gene: TRBJ2-4
v_gene: TRBV20-1
CDR3aa: CSARAGIAKNIQYF

j_gene: TRBJ2-7
v_gene: TRBV15
CDR3aa: CATRPRGAIYEQYF

j_gene: TRBJ2-3
v_gene: TRBV2
CDR3aa: CASSARGQSTDTQYF

j_gene: TRBJ2-5
v_gene: TRBV5-5
CDR3aa: CASSEGTQETQYF

j_gene: TRBJ1-4
v_gene: TRBV2
CDR3aa: CAVDRAVSEKLFF

j_gene: TRBJ2-3
v_gene: TRBV20-1
CDR3aa: CSGEGEGTDTQYF

j_gene: TRBJ2-2
v_gene: TRBV12-3/TRBV12-4
CDR3aa: CASSLGTGGPGELFF

j_gene: TRBJ1-2
v_gene: TRBV18
CDR3aa: CASSPSWDPNYGYTF

j_gene: TRBJ2-2
v_gene: TRBV27
CDR3aa: CASSLLAGGPHTGELFF

j_gene: TRBJ2-6
v_gene: TRBV20-1
CDR3aa: CSASGANVLTF

j_gene: TRBJ2-2
v_gene: TRBV6-2/TRBV6-3
CDR3aa: CASQGLVTGELFF

j_gene: TRBJ2-5
v_gene: TRBV6-5
CDR3aa: CASSPRDAQETQYF

j_gene: TRBJ1-6
v_gene: TRBV25-1
CDR3aa: CASSEGTVNSPLHF

j_gene: TRBJ2-7
v_gene: TRBV6-2/TRBV6-3
CDR3aa: CASSSPFVYEQYF

j_gene: TRBJ2-3
v_gene: TRBV6-5
CDR3aa: CACRSSTDTQYF

j_gene: TRBJ2-1
v_gene: TRBV7-9
CDR3aa: CASSLWERARTYNEQFF

j_gene: TRBJ1-3
v_gene: TRBV12-3/TRBV12-4
CDR3aa: CASSSGVTGNTIYF

j_gene: TRBJ1-1
v_gene: TRBV10-2
CDR3aa: CASTRELTASTEAFF

j_gene: TRBJ1-1
v_gene: TRBV20-1
CDR3aa: CSAIKQGAAAFF

j_gene: TRBJ2-7
v_gene: TRBV6-2/TRBV6-3
CDR3aa: CASSYPGVANHYEQYF

j_gene: TRBJ2-7
v_gene: TRBV5-1
CDR3aa: CASSLLQGVEQYF

j_gene: TRBJ2-1
v_gene: TRBV6-2/TRBV6-3
CDR3aa: CATTDRGPGEQFF